Shown below are 27 T cell receptor beta chains from a single sample sequenced in a study of technical replicates of blood from a few donors. The assay was immunoSEQ multiplex PCR, and TCRdb's table has in-frame clones only and misses some. This sample yields about 88,000 clones, of which roughly 94% are seen a single time; 0.34% belongs to the top ten. Sequencing was done on a sample of T cells isolated from PBMCs. Every receptor here comes from a human donor in good health.

The V and J genes are TRBV5-1 and TRBJ2-1; D call uncertain. V was shortened by 4 bases and J by 4 bases, with 15 bases between the two germline ends. Per the germline V gene, CDR1 is SGHRS and CDR2 is YFSETQ. The CDR3 runs 15 residues. The CDR3 spells CASSPNSQSYNEQFF. DNA for the CDR3: TGCGCCAGCAGCCCTAACAGCCAATCTTACAATGAGCAGTTCTTC. Full variable domain (outside the CDR3, taken from reference TRBV5-1 and TRBJ2-1): KAGVTQTPRYLIKTRGQQVTLSCSPISGHRSVSWYQQTPGQGLQFLFEYFSETQRNKGNFPGRFSGRQFSNSRSEMNVSTLELGDSALYLCASSPNSQSYNEQFFGPGTRLTVL.

This chain uses TRBV5-4 with TRBJ2-5; TRBD2 agrees at 11 bases. This CDR3 spans 15 amino acids. V lost 5 bases and J lost 5; bases outside the gene matches: 8. The germline V gene encodes CDR1 SGHNT and CDR2 YYREEE (reference sequence). CDR3 DNA sequence: TGTGCCAGCAGTCCTACCGGGACTAGCGGTGAGACCCAGTACTTC. It translates to CASSPTGTSGETQYF.

The V call is TRBV30, the J call TRBJ2-1; no reliable D call. Trimming took 5 bases from V and 5 from J, leaving 7 bases between them. The CDR3 consists of 11 residues. CDR1 is GTSNPN and CDR2 is SVGIG in the germline V gene (reference sequence). CDR3 sequence: CAWAIDNEQFF. The DNA of the CDR3 is TGTGCCTGGGCGATAGACAATGAGCAGTTCTTC.

The chain is built from TRBV6-6 and TRBJ1-3; D ambiguous. There are 14 residues in the CDR3. The V end lost 6 bases, the J end lost 0 bases, and 9 bases lay between the germline ends. Germline lookup yields CDR1 MNHNY and CDR2 SVGAGI (reference sequence). The CDR3 nucleotides are TGTGCCAGCAGAGACGGGAGCTCTGGAAACACCATATATTTT. It is translated as CASRDGSSGNTIYF.

The chain combines TRBV30 with TRBJ1-4; TRBD1 matches 7 bases. Germline V gene data show CDR1 as GTSNPN and CDR2 as SVGIG (reference sequence). This CDR3 region has 13 residues. V lost 4 bases and J lost 10; bases outside the gene matches: 9. The CDR3 region has the DNA TGTGCCTGGATGAGACAGGGTGAGAGAAAACTGTTTTTT. This codes for CAWMRQGERKLFF.

The rearrangement links TRBV6-5 to TRBJ2-1; possibly TRBD2 for D (7 bases). CDR1 MNHEY and CDR2 SVGAGI come from the germline V gene. This CDR3 has 14 amino acids. V lost 6 bases and J 4 bases, leaving 13 bases between the germline ends. CDR3 sequence (DNA): TGTGCCAGCAGGGGGGGGGCCCGATACAATGAGCAGTTCTTC. This encodes CASRGGARYNEQFF.

The V and J genes are TRBV29-1 and TRBJ2-7; 9 bases align to TRBD2. Trimming cost V 3 bases and J 5 bases; bases outside gene matches: 5. This CDR3 contains 13 residues. From germline, CDR1 is SQVTM and CDR2 ANQGSEA. CDR3 DNA sequence: TGCAGCGTTGAGGGGACTAGCCTCCACGAGCAGTACTTC. It translates to CSVEGTSLHEQYF.

The chain joins TRBV7-2 to TRBJ2-7; D gene uncertain. The germline gives CDR1 SGHTA, CDR2 FQGNSA. The CDR3 consists of 12 residues. Trimming shortened V by 3 bases and J by 5 bases, and 8 bases separated the two germline ends. The CDR3 region is CASSLGFHEQYF. In DNA form, the CDR3 reads TGTGCCAGCAGCTTGGGCTTCCACGAGCAGTACTTC.

The chain couples TRBV2 to TRBJ1-5, with a weak D call TRBD1 (5 bases). Germline loops: CDR1 SNHLY, CDR2 FYNNEI. The length of the CDR3 is 18 residues. V was cut by 5 bases and J by 0 bases, with 20 bases left in between. The CDR3 DNA sequence: TGTGCCAGCAGTACTTCTACCGGGACTCCCTTTAGCAATCAGCCCCAGCATTTT. Its translation: CASSTSTGTPFSNQPQHF.

The genes are TRBV2 and TRBJ2-3; D ambiguous. Per germline, CDR1 SNHLY and CDR2 FYNNEI. This CDR3 is 14 amino acids long. Trimming pared 6 bases from V and 5 bases from J, leaving 15 bases between. The CDR3 bases are TGTGCCAGCAGGAGTGGTGTCGAAGTAGATACGCAGTATTTT. It is translated as CASRSGVEVDTQYF.

The chain is built from TRBV19 and TRBJ2-5, with a possible D match to TRBD2 (6 bases). This CDR3 comprises 15 residues. In germline, CDR1 is LNHDA, CDR2 SQIVND (reference sequence). Trimming cost V 3 bases and J 5 bases, with 16 bases left between them. The CDR3 loop is CASSIRQGGPETQYF. The CDR3 DNA sequence: TGTGCCAGTAGTATTAGGCAGGGAGGACCGGAGACCCAGTACTTC.

The chain combines TRBV7-3 with TRBJ2-6, with D tentatively TRBD2 (6 bases). The CDR3 has 16 amino acids. Trimming took off 5 bases at V and 0 bases at J, with 11 bases between the two ends. CDR1 is SGHTA and CDR2 is FQGTGA in the germline V gene. Written as DNA, the CDR3 is TGTGCCAGCAGCCAAGGACTATCCTCTGGGGCCAACGTCCTGACTTTC. It is translated as CASSQGLSSGANVLTF.

The CDR3 coding sequence is TGTGCCAGCAGGTCAGCGGGAGGCGGCACAGATACGCAGTATTTT. This encodes CASRSAGGGTDTQYF. This chain connects TRBV2 to TRBJ2-3, with 9 nucleotides matching TRBD2. The CDR3 consists of 15 residues. CDR1 and CDR2 (germline): SNHLY, FYNNEI. V lost 6 bases to trimming and J lost 1 base; unmatched junction nucleotides: 5.

This clone was found a few times. The chain employs TRBV6-1 and TRBJ2-7; the D gene is possibly TRBD1 (6 bases). Germline values: CDR1 MNHNS, CDR2 SASEGT. The CDR3 sequence is 13 residues long. V lost 6 bases to trimming and J lost 3 bases, with 12 bases between them. CDR3 region: CASRGGQNYEQYF. The CDR3 DNA is TGTGCCAGCAGAGGAGGACAGAACTACGAGCAGTACTTC.

This clone was recorded once. V gene TRBV6-5 combines with J gene TRBJ2-7, with D perhaps matching TRBD2 (6 bases). Germline V gene sequence: CDR1 MNHEY, CDR2 SVGAGI. The V end lost 7 bases, the J end lost 6 bases, and 16 bases lay between the germline ends. The CDR3 is 13 residues long. CDR3 nucleotide sequence: TGTGCCAGCACCCCGTCCGGGAGCATCGAGCAGTACTTC. Translated: CASTPSGSIEQYF.

The chain uses TRBV10-3 and TRBJ2-5; 8 nucleotides match TRBD2. The CDR3 is 16 residues long. Germline CDR1 reads ENHRY; CDR2 reads SYGVKD. Trimming cost V 2 bases and J 1 base; bases outside gene matches: 6. The CDR3 DNA reads TGTGCCATCAGTGAGAATGCGCGGGAGGTCCAAGAGACCCAGTACTTC. This encodes CAISENAREVQETQYF.

The chain combines TRBV9 with TRBJ2-3; TRBD2 might be the D (7 bases). The CDR3 contains 15 residues. Trimming took 0 bases from V and 6 from J, leaving 14 bases between them. The germline V gene has CDR1 SGDLS and CDR2 YYNGEE. CDR3 bases: TGTGCCAGCAGCGTAGTGGGGGGGGCTCGGGATACGCAGTATTTT. It encodes CASSVVGGARDTQYF.

The table lists this clone with a count of one. V gene TRBV6-6 combines with J gene TRBJ2-7; the D is unclear. V was trimmed by 8 bases and J by 2 bases, leaving 13 bases between them. The germline CDR1 and CDR2 sequences are MNHNY and SVGAGI (reference sequence). There are 13 residues in the CDR3. The CDR3 protein is CASLFAGAYEQYF. In DNA, the CDR3 is TGTGCCAGCCTTTTTGCAGGTGCCTACGAGCAGTACTTC.

The chain has TRBV28 and TRBJ2-1; no clear D gene. The CDR3 spans 11 residues. With 8 bases removed from V and 10 bases from J, the gap between germline ends came to 12 bases. CDR1 and CDR2 from the germline V gene are MDHEN and SYDVKM. In nucleotides, the CDR3 is TGTGCCAGCCTGTTCCTCCGGGAGCAGTTCTTC. Encoded protein: CASLFLREQFF.

The chain carries TRBV2 and TRBJ2-5, with 11 bases matching TRBD2. Germline V gene lookup returns CDR1 SNHLY and CDR2 FYNNEI. J lost 1 base, V lost 5 bases, and 6 bases had no gene match. This CDR3 is 16 amino acids long. CDR3 protein: CASSPTSGVAQETQYF. CDR3 bases: TGTGCCAGCAGTCCGACTAGCGGGGTGGCCCAAGAGACCCAGTACTTC.

V and J are TRBV5-4 and TRBJ2-7; D may be TRBD1 (6 bases). Trimming removed 5 bases from V and 2 bases from J, with 17 bases in between. The V gene's germline CDR1 is SGHNT and CDR2 YYREEE (reference sequence). CDR3 size: 15 residues. CDR3 DNA sequence: TGTGCCAGCAGTCCAGGGGCGATTACTACCTACGAGCAGTACTTC. Translated: CASSPGAITTYEQYF.

This chain connects TRBV29-1 to TRBJ1-1; 7 bases align to TRBD1. The CDR3 is 14 amino acids. The V segment lost 6 bases and the J segment 2 bases; nucleotides outside the gene matches: 9. Per the germline V gene, CDR1 is SQVTM and CDR2 is ANQGSEA. CDR3: CSVIQGTFNTEAFF. The CDR3 DNA reads as TGCAGCGTAATACAGGGGACATTTAACACTGAAGCTTTCTTT.

The chain is built from TRBV4-2 and TRBJ1-3, with 7 bases lining up with TRBD1. The CDR3 sequence is 15 residues long. V trimming: 5 bases; J trimming: 1 base; junction bases outside the gene matches: 5. The germline V gene encodes CDR1 LGHNA and CDR2 YNFKEQ. CDR3 sequence: CASSETGISGNTIYF. The CDR3 DNA reads as TGTGCCAGCAGCGAGACAGGGATTTCTGGAAACACCATATATTTT.

A note on this clone: Other DNA sequences in the same sample also yield this CDR3. The chain is built from TRBV30 and TRBJ2-5; TRBD2 agrees at 9 bases. Germline-derived CDR1 and CDR2 are GTSNPN and SVGIG (reference sequence). The CDR3 runs to 15 residues. The V segment lost 5 bases and the J segment 2 bases; nucleotides outside the gene matches: 9. CDR3 nucleotides: TGTGCCTGGCGTGCCGGACTAGCGAGACAAGAGACCCAGTACTTC. This translates into CAWRAGLARQETQYF.

The V and J genes are TRBV25-1 and TRBJ2-1; 10 bases align to TRBD2. The germline V gene has CDR1 MGHDK and CDR2 SYGVNS. V lost 3 bases to trimming and J lost 10 bases; unmatched junction nucleotides: 12. This CDR3 region has 16 residues. The CDR3 spells CASSDLAGGPTGEQFF. The CDR3 DNA is TGTGCCAGCAGTGATTTAGCGGGAGGTCCCACAGGGGAGCAGTTCTTC.

The chain links TRBV6-5 to TRBJ1-2, with TRBD1 as a possible D gene (5 bases). The CDR3 totals 13 residues. Looked up from germline, CDR1 is MNHEY and CDR2 is SVGAGI. V was cut by 3 bases and J by 8 bases, with 13 bases left in between. CDR3 coding DNA: TGTGCCAGCAGTTATAGCAGGGTAGAAGGCTACACCTTC. Translation: CASSYSRVEGYTF.

This clone showed up just once. The V call is TRBV6-5, the J call TRBJ2-1, with 8 bases that match TRBD2. CDR1 and CDR2 from the germline V gene are MNHEY and SVGAGI. This CDR3 comprises 15 residues. V dropped 10 bases and J dropped 4; count of bases not matched to a gene: 12. This chain's CDR3 is CATLSDLAGYNEQFF. CDR3 DNA sequence: TGTGCCACCCTATCCGATCTAGCGGGTTACAATGAGCAGTTCTTC.